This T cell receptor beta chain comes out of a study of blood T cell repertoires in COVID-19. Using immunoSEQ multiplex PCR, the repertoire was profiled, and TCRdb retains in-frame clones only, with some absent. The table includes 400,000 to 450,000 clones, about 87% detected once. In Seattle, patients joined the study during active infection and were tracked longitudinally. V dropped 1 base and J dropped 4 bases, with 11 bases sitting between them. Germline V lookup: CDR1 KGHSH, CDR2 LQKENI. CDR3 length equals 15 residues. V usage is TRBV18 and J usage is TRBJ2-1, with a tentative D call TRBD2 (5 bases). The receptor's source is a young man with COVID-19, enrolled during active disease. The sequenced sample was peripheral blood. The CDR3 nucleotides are TGTGCCAGCTCACCACTTAAGCGGCCGTACAATGAGCAGTTCTTC. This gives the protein CASSPLKRPYNEQFF.